This TCR beta chain was captured by sequencing in a study of CD8 T cells in ankylosing spondylitis. A remark on this clonotype: Its antigen remains unidentified.

Germline values: CDR1 LGHDT, CDR2 YNNKEL (reference sequence). V gave up 1 base and J gave up 11 bases; unmatched junction bases: 4. This CDR3 is 12 amino acids long. Overall study findings and caveats: Seemingly distinctive of ankylosing spondylitis blood was a TCR beta motif formed by eight highly homologous variants. Earlier authors reported some of these motif variants in reactive arthritis synovial fluid and blood. Reports say disease-linked clones showed up significantly more in matched ankylosing spondylitis synovial fluid.

Generation of TCR beta libraries employed quantitative 5'-RACE incorporating molecular barcodes. TCRdb called the 5' RACE reads again in MiXCR, with one record for every CDR3 protein. The table has more than 60,000 distinct CDR3 sequences, 6.2% seen once; the top ten hold about 5%. The genes are TRBV3-1 and TRBJ2-5, with TRBD1 identical over 7 bases. This receptor was identified in a male donor with ankylosing spondylitis. The source material was synovial fluid, either unsorted or a sorted T cell fraction (not recorded which). CDR3 protein: CASSQGDRRQYF. The CDR3 nucleotides are TGTGCCAGCAGCCAAGGGGACAGAAGGCAGTACTTC.